The entry below describes one T cell receptor (beta chain). This sample was taken from a study of control samples from healthy donors and cancer patients. The assay was immunoSEQ multiplex PCR, and TCRdb's table has in-frame clones only and misses some. The table lists around 150,000 clones, about 90% of them singletons, with around 12% in the top ten. This CDR3 region has 16 residues. Germline V gene sequence: CDR1 MNHEY, CDR2 SVGAGI. Trimming pared 3 bases from V and 5 bases from J, leaving 19 bases between. This rearrangement joins TRBV6-5 to TRBJ1-1; D is possibly TRBD1 (5 bases). Sequenced input: blood. The clonotype comes from a man younger than 45 in good health. The CDR3 DNA sequence: TGTGCCAGCAGTTATCGTATGAGGGGTCAAGAAACTGAAGCTTTCTTT. It is translated as CASSYRMRGQETEAFF.